This TCR beta chain was captured in a study of T-cell reconstitution after alpha-beta-depleted transplantation in children. The CDR3 consists of 15 residues. After removal of 2 bases from V and 3 bases from J, the junction contained 3 bases not matched to a gene. Germline V gene lookup returns CDR1 MGHRA and CDR2 YSYEKL. Preparation of the TCRbeta library involved a method that used unique molecular identifiers. TCRdb called the PCR reads again in MiXCR, with one record for every CDR3 protein. Found here are roughly 300,000 distinct CDR3 sequences, about 9.4% of them singletons; the top ten hold less than 2.5%.

The origin of this receptor is a human donor who donated a stem cell graft to a child with acute lymphoblastic leukemia. The chain combines TRBV4-1 with TRBJ2-1; 8 nucleotides line up with TRBD2. The starting material was PBMCs from the stem cell graft donor, obtained from the stem cell graft. CDR3 sequence reads: CASSQTSGVYNEQFF. The CDR3 DNA follows: TGCGCCAGCAGCCAAACTAGCGGAGTCTACAATGAGCAGTTCTTC.